These T cell receptor beta chains were read from a single sample in a study of human T cells and chemical hapten exposure. TCRdb recomputed calls from the 5' RACE reads with MiXCR, one row per CDR3 protein. The sample consists of some 150,000 distinct CDR3 sequences, 3.5% to 5% of them appearing once. The receptors originated from a female donor in good health. Both conserved end residues are part of each CDR3.

V gene	J gene	CDR3 protein
TRBV3-1	TRBJ1-5	CASSPSQGRHQPQHF
TRBV5-1	TRBJ2-3	CASSLYTSAADTQYF
TRBV12-3/TRBV12-4	TRBJ2-3	CASSLAGEFTDTQYF
TRBV28	TRBJ1-1	CASRAGGTNTEAFF
TRBV12-3/TRBV12-4	TRBJ1-1	CASSLLGGDTEAFF
TRBV28	TRBJ1-2	CASSLRDRSYGYTF
TRBV6-5	TRBJ2-7	CAGDEQYF
TRBV4-3	TRBJ2-3	CASSPNLSGAGDTQYF
TRBV6-1	TRBJ1-2	CASSEWGDNYGYTF
TRBV7-9	TRBJ1-6	CASSLVYGGGSLLSSYNSPLHF
TRBV12-3/TRBV12-4	TRBJ2-2	CASSLRTGSDTGELFF
TRBV6-1	TRBJ1-2	CASSESWDRSYTF
TRBV7-2	TRBJ1-1	CASSLDVGGTEAFF
TRBV9	TRBJ2-1	CASSETSGVYNEQFF
TRBV13	TRBJ1-2	CASSSLLLDRGCDYGYTF
TRBV7-2	TRBJ1-1	CASSSPTGGYITEAFF
TRBV3-1	TRBJ1-5	CASSPSQGIHQPQHF
TRBV28	TRBJ1-5	CASSWGTSNQPQHF
TRBV29-1	TRBJ1-2	CSVEDVRDGRDRGLRWGYTF
TRBV28	TRBJ2-2	CASSPQGFTRGSTGELFF
TRBV5-6	TRBJ1-5	CASSLWGGSNQPQHF
TRBV20-1	TRBJ2-2	CSAVRDRNTGELFF
TRBV10-3	TRBJ2-4	CAISESGPNIQYF
TRBV6-6	TRBJ2-5	CASSYRGLQETQYF
TRBV5-1	TRBJ2-5	CASSTDGTSDSFRETQYF
TRBV29-1	TRBJ1-6	CSGNSPLHF
TRBV5-5	TRBJ1-2	CASSTAGQGRNGYTF
TRBV19	TRBJ2-1	CASSTGDSDFYNEQFF
TRBV18	TRBJ1-2	CASSPVGRDYGYTF